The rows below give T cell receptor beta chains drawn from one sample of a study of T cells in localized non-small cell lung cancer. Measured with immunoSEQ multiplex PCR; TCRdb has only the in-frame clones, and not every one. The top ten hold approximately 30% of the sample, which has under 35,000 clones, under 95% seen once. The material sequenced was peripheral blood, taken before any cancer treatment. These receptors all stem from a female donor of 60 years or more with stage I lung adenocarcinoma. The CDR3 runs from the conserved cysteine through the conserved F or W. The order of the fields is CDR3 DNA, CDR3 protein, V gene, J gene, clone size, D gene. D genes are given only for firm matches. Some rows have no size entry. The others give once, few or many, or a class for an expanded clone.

CDR3nt: TGTGCCAGCAGTGAACAAAGATACTACGAGCAGTACTTC
CDR3aa: CASSEQRYYEQYF
v_gene: TRBV6-1
j_gene: TRBJ2-7
abundance: NA
d_gene: NA

CDR3nt: TGTGCCAGCTCTGTAGCCACCGTGTTGTACGAGCAGTACTTC
CDR3aa: CASSVATVLYEQYF
v_gene: TRBV18
j_gene: TRBJ2-7
abundance: NA
d_gene: NA

CDR3nt: TGTGCCAGCAGCTTAGTCGGGACAGATTCCTACGAGCAGTACTTC
CDR3aa: CASSLVGTDSYEQYF
v_gene: TRBV7-2
j_gene: TRBJ2-7
abundance: NA
d_gene: TRBD1

CDR3nt: TGTGCCAGCAACAGGGGCACCGGGGAGCTGTTTTTT
CDR3aa: CASNRGTGELFF
v_gene: TRBV27
j_gene: TRBJ2-2
abundance: NA
d_gene: TRBD1

CDR3nt: TGCGCCAGCAGCACAGGGGGTGGCCGTCAGCCCCAGCATTTT
CDR3aa: CASSTGGGRQPQHF
v_gene: TRBV5-1
j_gene: TRBJ1-5
abundance: NA
d_gene: TRBD1

CDR3nt: TGTGCCAGCAGCTTTTTAAGCGGACCCTACGAGCAGTACTTC
CDR3aa: CASSFLSGPYEQYF
v_gene: TRBV11-2
j_gene: TRBJ2-7
abundance: NA
d_gene: NA

CDR3nt: TGTGCCAGCTCACCAGCAGGTCTCTCAGAAGCCCACGAGCAGTACTTC
CDR3aa: CASSPAGLSEAHEQYF
v_gene: TRBV18
j_gene: TRBJ2-7
abundance: once
d_gene: NA

CDR3nt: TGTGCCAGCAGCCTAGGACTAGCGGGAGGGGGCACAGATACGCAGTATTTT
CDR3aa: CASSLGLAGGGTDTQYF
v_gene: TRBV7-7
j_gene: TRBJ2-3
abundance: NA
d_gene: TRBD2

CDR3nt: TGCGCCAGCAGTCACCATCGACGGGTTAATGAAAAACTGTTTTTT
CDR3aa: CASSHHRRVNEKLFF
v_gene: TRBV23-1
j_gene: TRBJ1-4
abundance: NA
d_gene: NA

CDR3nt: TGTGCCAGCTCACGTTCCGGGACAGGGTCGGATTCACCCCTCCACTTT
CDR3aa: CASSRSGTGSDSPLHF
v_gene: TRBV18
j_gene: TRBJ1-6
abundance: NA
d_gene: TRBD1

CDR3nt: TGTGCCAGCAGCAGACAGGGGAATCAGCCCCAGCATTTT
CDR3aa: CASSRQGNQPQHF
v_gene: TRBV5-5
j_gene: TRBJ1-5
abundance: NA
d_gene: TRBD1

CDR3nt: TGTGCCAGTAGTATTTTCGGGGGGTCGACAGATACGCAGTATTTT
CDR3aa: CASSIFGGSTDTQYF
v_gene: TRBV19
j_gene: TRBJ2-3
abundance: NA
d_gene: TRBD2

CDR3nt: TGTGCCAGCAGCTTAGGGGCAGGGGCGGAGTATGGCTACACCTTC
CDR3aa: CASSLGAGAEYGYTF
v_gene: TRBV7-3
j_gene: TRBJ1-2
abundance: NA
d_gene: NA

CDR3nt: TGTGCCAGCAGGGTGGGACCGCTAAATTCACCCCTCCACTTT
CDR3aa: CASRVGPLNSPLHF
v_gene: TRBV28
j_gene: TRBJ1-6
abundance: once
d_gene: NA

CDR3nt: TGTGCCAGCAGCTTAGCGCGGAACACTGAAGCTTTCTTT
CDR3aa: CASSLARNTEAFF
v_gene: TRBV7-2
j_gene: TRBJ1-1
abundance: NA
d_gene: NA

CDR3nt: TGTGCCTGGAGCGTACAGGACAATCAGCCCCAGCATTTT
CDR3aa: CAWSVQDNQPQHF
v_gene: TRBV30
j_gene: TRBJ1-5
abundance: NA
d_gene: NA

CDR3nt: TGCGCCAGCAGCTTGCTTCCAGCGGGAGGCGGTGAGACCCAGTACTTC
CDR3aa: CASSLLPAGGGETQYF
v_gene: TRBV5-1
j_gene: TRBJ2-5
abundance: NA
d_gene: TRBD2

CDR3nt: TGCGCCAGCAGCTTGGCCTCGGGGGCTGGACCTCGGGAGCAGTACTTC
CDR3aa: CASSLASGAGPREQYF
v_gene: TRBV5-1
j_gene: TRBJ2-7
abundance: NA
d_gene: NA

CDR3nt: TGTGCCAGCAGCTTGGGGACAGGGGGTAGGTTAAGACAGCCCCAGCATTTT
CDR3aa: CASSLGTGGRLRQPQHF
v_gene: TRBV7-8
j_gene: TRBJ1-5
abundance: NA
d_gene: TRBD1

CDR3nt: TGCGCCAGCAAATGGGGGACTAGCGTCAATGAGCAGTTCTTC
CDR3aa: CASKWGTSVNEQFF
v_gene: TRBV5-1
j_gene: TRBJ2-1
abundance: NA
d_gene: TRBD2

CDR3nt: TGTGCCAGCAGCTTAGCCCCCGACCAGGATCAGCCCCAGCATTTT
CDR3aa: CASSLAPDQDQPQHF
v_gene: TRBV7-3
j_gene: TRBJ1-5
abundance: NA
d_gene: NA

CDR3nt: TGTGCCAGCAGCATAGGGACAGGATGGGGGAGGGAGCAGTACTTC
CDR3aa: CASSIGTGWGREQYF
v_gene: TRBV11-2
j_gene: TRBJ2-7
abundance: NA
d_gene: TRBD1

CDR3nt: TGCGCCAGCAGCTTGGCAGGTACCGAGCAGTACTTC
CDR3aa: CASSLAGTEQYF
v_gene: TRBV5-1
j_gene: TRBJ2-7
abundance: few
d_gene: NA

CDR3nt: TGTGCCAGCTCACCCTCCGCAGGGCCGGATGGCTACACCTTC
CDR3aa: CASSPSAGPDGYTF
v_gene: TRBV18
j_gene: TRBJ1-2
abundance: NA
d_gene: NA

CDR3nt: TGTGCCAGCTGCCCCGTACTCCGCGAGCAGTACTTC
CDR3aa: CASCPVLREQYF
v_gene: TRBV28
j_gene: TRBJ2-7
abundance: once
d_gene: NA

CDR3nt: TGTGCCTGGAGTGTACAGATGGGAAACACCATATATTTT
CDR3aa: CAWSVQMGNTIYF
v_gene: TRBV30
j_gene: TRBJ1-3
abundance: NA
d_gene: NA